Listed here are 30 T cell receptor beta chains from one sample, sequenced in a study of blood T cell repertoires in COVID-19. TCRdb keeps only in-frame clones here, not all; method: immunoSEQ multiplex PCR. The sample yields roughly 500,000 clones, roughly nine tenths seen once. Material for sequencing was peripheral blood. The origin of the receptors is a man aged 18 to 30 with COVID-19, enrolled during active disease.

Comments on this clone: Different DNA sequences within this sample yield the same CDR3. The gene calls are TRBV5-4 and TRBJ2-7; 11 bases are a match to TRBD2. Germline V gives CDR1 SGHNT, CDR2 YYREEE (reference sequence). J was trimmed by 4 bases and V by 4 bases; bases with no gene match: 4. The CDR3 runs to 14 residues. CDR3: CASSPTSGSYEQYF. The CDR3 DNA sequence: TGTGCCAGCAGCCCTACTAGCGGGAGTTACGAGCAGTACTTC.

The CDR3 DNA reads TGCGCCAGCAGCCCTAGGGGGAAGGGTGGCTACACCTTC. Protein sequence: CASSPRGKGGYTF. The chain couples TRBV5-1 to TRBJ1-2, with TRBD1 as a possible D gene (6 bases). Germline-derived CDR1 and CDR2 are SGHRS and YFSETQ. V gave up 4 bases and J gave up 7 bases, with 14 bases separating them. The CDR3 runs 13 residues.

A single count supports this clone. CDR3 nucleotide sequence: TGCGCCAGCAGCCAAGTGGGACAGGGGTTGGCCACTGAAGCTTTCTTT. Its translation is CASSQVGQGLATEAFF. The chain joins TRBV4-1 to TRBJ1-1, with 10 bases matching TRBD1. The CDR3 has 16 residues. Germline-derived CDR1 and CDR2 are MGHRA and YSYEKL. V trimming: 1 base; J trimming: 4 bases; junction bases outside the gene matches: 6.

The genes are TRBV11-3 and TRBJ2-1; TRBD2 matches at 8 bases. CDR1 SGHNT and CDR2 YENEEA come from the germline V gene. Trimming took 5 bases from V and 0 from J; bases not matched to a gene: 12. The CDR3 loop spans 18 amino acids. CDR3: CASSPRGAAGDSYNEQFF. In DNA, the CDR3 is TGTGCCAGCAGCCCTCGCGGGGCAGCGGGGGACTCCTACAATGAGCAGTTCTTC.

The chain couples TRBV29-1 to TRBJ1-1; the D gene is possibly TRBD1 (5 bases). Per the germline V gene, CDR1 is SQVTM and CDR2 is ANQGSEA. The V end was cut by 6 bases, the J end by 10 bases, with 21 bases between. CDR3 length: 13 amino acids. CDR3 sequence (DNA): TGCAGCGTCTCGTTGAGGACACAGGTCGCAGCTTTCTTT. It is translated as CSVSLRTQVAAFF. The full variable domain, in which reference TRBV29-1 and TRBJ1-1 provide the parts outside the CDR3, is SAVISQKPSRDICQRGTSLTIQCQVDSQVTMMFWYRQQPGQSLTLIATANQGSEATYESGFVIDKFPISRPNLTFSTLTVSNMSPEDSSIYLCSVSLRTQVAAFFGQGTRLTVV.

The chain employs TRBV2 and TRBJ2-5, with a weak D call TRBD2 (5 bases). The germline CDR1 and CDR2 sequences are SNHLY and FYNNEI. V was cut by 7 bases and J by 0 bases, with 12 bases left in between. This CDR3 is built from 14 residues. CDR3 amino acids: CASNLEEYQETQYF. The CDR3 DNA sequence: TGTGCCAGCAATTTGGAGGAGTACCAAGAGACCCAGTACTTC.

This chain connects TRBV5-4 to TRBJ2-3, with unresolved D. The V gene lost 0 bases and the J gene lost 6 bases, with 14 bases spanning the gap. CDR1 is SGHNT and CDR2 is YYREEE in the germline V gene (reference sequence). The CDR3 consists of 15 residues. The CDR3 DNA reads as TGTGCCAGCAGCTTGGTTGCGGTCGGAGAGGATACGCAGTATTTT. This sequence encodes CASSLVAVGEDTQYF.

The genes are TRBV9 and TRBJ2-7, with a tentative D call TRBD2 (5 bases). Germline CDR1 is SGDLS and CDR2 is YYNGEE. V was pared by 0 bases and J by 4 bases, with 14 bases between. There are 15 residues in the CDR3. This chain's CDR3 is CASSVGEGSPYEQYF. DNA for the CDR3: TGTGCCAGCAGCGTAGGAGAGGGATCCCCTTACGAGCAGTACTTC.

The genes are TRBV7-6 and TRBJ2-7, with 9 bases fitting TRBD2. CDR1 is SGHVS, CDR2 FNYEAQ, per germline. The V gene end was trimmed by 2 bases and the J gene end by 6 bases; junction bases not matched to a gene: 8. The CDR3 consists of 15 residues. CDR3 amino acids: CASSLLSAGGVEQYF. The CDR3, as DNA: TGTGCCAGCAGCTTACTCTCGGCGGGGGGGGTCGAGCAGTACTTC.

The V call is TRBV5-1, the J call TRBJ1-2; D might be TRBD1 (6 bases). CDR1 and CDR2 from the germline V gene are SGHRS and YFSETQ. The CDR3 is 13 amino acids. With 4 bases removed from V and 4 bases from J, the gap between germline ends came to 11 bases. The CDR3 protein is CASSPTGIYGYTF. The CDR3 nucleotides are TGCGCCAGCAGCCCCACAGGGATCTATGGCTACACCTTC.

The chain links TRBV2 to TRBJ1-2; D is ambiguous. This CDR3 contains 15 residues. Germline V gene data show CDR1 as SNHLY and CDR2 as FYNNEI. Trimming took 5 bases from V and 0 from J, leaving 13 bases between them. This CDR3 is CASSITGITNYGYTF. The CDR3 region has the DNA TGTGCCAGCAGTATTACCGGGATCACTAACTATGGCTACACCTTC.

In this sample, this clone turned up once. V gene TRBV6-5 combines with J gene TRBJ1-4; 8 bases are shared with TRBD1. V shed 0 bases, J shed 7 bases, and the junction held 1 base outside the gene matches. This CDR3 comprises 14 residues. The germline gives CDR1 MNHEY, CDR2 SVGAGI. CDR3: CASSYSGTGEKLFF. The CDR3 coding sequence is TGTGCCAGCAGTTACTCTGGGACAGGTGAAAAACTGTTTTTT.

This clone came up once. This chain links TRBV1 with TRBJ2-1; TRBD2 is the table's D call and was not checked against the DNA. TRBV1 is reported as a pseudogene. The CDR3 consists of 19 residues. DNA for the CDR3: TGCACCAGCAGCCAAGAGGGGAGACTAGCGGGGGGGACGTACAATGAGCAGTTCTTC. Protein sequence: CTSSQEGRLAGGTYNEQFF.

The chain has TRBV2 and TRBJ2-7; D is possibly TRBD1 (5 bases). Germline V lookup: CDR1 SNHLY, CDR2 FYNNEI. CDR3 length: 13 residues. Between the trimmed V and J ends, which lost 6 bases and 2 bases, there was a span of 11 bases. CDR3 nucleotides: TGTGCCAGCAGCCCGAGGACAACCTACGAGCAGTACTTC. It is translated as CASSPRTTYEQYF.

In this sample, this clone turned up once. The J gene is TRBJ2-7, the V gene TRBV13, with TRBD2 matching 8 bases. The CDR3 is 16 residues long. V dropped 3 bases and J dropped 3; count of bases not matched to a gene: 10. Germline-derived CDR1 and CDR2 are PRHDT and FYEKMQ (reference sequence). The CDR3 nucleotides read TGTGCCAGCAGCTTCCGTTTAGTGCGGGGGGTCTACGAGCAGTACTTC. This gives the protein CASSFRLVRGVYEQYF.

The rearrangement joins TRBV19 to TRBJ1-5; no reliable D call. V was cut by 3 bases and J by 4 bases, with 7 bases left in between. This CDR3 contains 13 residues. Germline V gene data show CDR1 as LNHDA and CDR2 as SQIVND (reference sequence). The CDR3 spells CASSISQNQPQHF. The CDR3 bases are TGTGCCAGTAGTATTTCCCAGAATCAGCCCCAGCATTTT. The entire variable domain, with the rest obtained from reference TRBV19 and TRBJ1-5, is as follows: DGGITQSPKYLFRKEGQNVTLSCEQNLNHDAMYWYRQDPGQGLRLIYYSQIVNDFQKGDIAEGYSVSREKKESFPLTVTSAQKNPTAFYLCASSISQNQPQHFGDGTRLSIL.

The V and J genes are TRBV2 and TRBJ2-7; the match to TRBD1 covers 7 bases. The CDR3 has 16 amino acids. Losses at the gene ends were 3 bases for V and 1 base for J; bases not matched to a gene: 9. Germline CDR1 reads SNHLY; CDR2 reads FYNNEI. DNA for the CDR3: TGTGCCAGCAGTGACAACGGCAGGGGGATTTCCTACGAGCAGTACTTC. Its protein product is CASSDNGRGISYEQYF.

The chain carries TRBV3-1 (or the pseudogene TRBV3-2) and TRBJ1-2, with 9 bases matching TRBD1. Trimming removed 1 base from V and 4 bases from J; junction bases left unmatched: 10. The CDR3 consists of 17 residues. Germline CDR1 is LGHDT and CDR2 is YNNKEL (reference sequence). CDR3 nucleotide sequence: TGTGCCAGCAGCCAAGTATTGGACAGGGGCGAAGGCTATGGCTACACCTTC. Translating it yields CASSQVLDRGEGYGYTF.

This rearrangement joins TRBV28 to TRBJ1-5, with D perhaps TRBD1 (5 bases). Trimming shortened V by 6 bases and J by 7 bases, and 13 bases separated the two germline ends. This CDR3 contains 13 residues. Germline V CDR1 and CDR2: MDHEN, SYDVKM. The CDR3 DNA reads TGTGCCAGCAGACTTCAGGGAGGCCAGCCCCAGCATTTT. Amino acids: CASRLQGGQPQHF.

The J gene is TRBJ2-7, the V gene TRBV10-1; 7 bases map to TRBD1. CDR1 WNHNN and CDR2 SYGVQD come from the germline V gene (reference sequence). After removal of 0 bases from V and 3 bases from J, the junction contained 5 bases not matched to a gene. The CDR3 has 15 residues. The CDR3 reads CASSESPGQSYEQYF. The CDR3 DNA is TGCGCCAGCAGTGAGTCACCGGGACAGAGCTACGAGCAGTACTTC.

The chain links TRBV3-1 (or the pseudogene TRBV3-2) to TRBJ2-3; tentatively, D is TRBD2 (6 bases). CDR1 and CDR2 (germline): LGHDT, YNNKEL (reference sequence). The CDR3 runs 16 residues. Trimming pared 6 bases from V and 0 bases from J, leaving 16 bases between. The CDR3 here is CASSPNGGLSTDTQYF. The CDR3 coding sequence is TGTGCCAGCAGTCCTAACGGGGGACTTAGCACAGATACGCAGTATTTT.

V and J are TRBV18 and TRBJ2-5, with 8 bases lining up with TRBD2. Germline V gives CDR1 KGHSH, CDR2 LQKENI. After removal of 3 bases from V and 3 bases from J, the junction contained 3 bases not matched to a gene. CDR3 length equals 14 residues. CDR3 in amino acids: CASSPGLGKETQYF. In DNA form, the CDR3 reads TGTGCCAGCTCACCGGGACTAGGTAAAGAGACCCAGTACTTC.

The gene calls are TRBV9 and TRBJ2-3; no clear D gene. Germline-derived CDR1 and CDR2 are SGDLS and YYNGEE. There are 13 residues in the CDR3. V was clipped by 0 bases and J by 8 bases, with 10 bases between them. DNA of the CDR3: TGTGCCAGCAGCGTAGGCAGCGCCGGTACGCAGTATTTT. It translates to CASSVGSAGTQYF.

The chain joins TRBV2 to TRBJ2-3; the match to TRBD2 covers 12 bases. The length of the CDR3 is 15 residues. Trimming took 7 bases from V and 2 from J; bases not matched to a gene: 4. The germline gives CDR1 SNHLY, CDR2 FYNNEI. For the CDR3, the DNA is TGTGCCAGCACACTAGCGGGGGGCAACACAGATACGCAGTATTTT. Its translation is CASTLAGGNTDTQYF.

This rearrangement joins TRBV7-2 to TRBJ2-7; 8 nucleotides align to TRBD2. Trimming cost V 5 bases and J 3 bases; bases outside gene matches: 9. The CDR3 covers 15 residues. Germline loops: CDR1 SGHTA, CDR2 FQGNSA. The CDR3 DNA reads TGTGCCAGCAGCCCACGCACTAGCGGATTCTACGAGCAGTACTTC. It specifies CASSPRTSGFYEQYF.

The genes are TRBV4-2 and TRBJ1-2, with 9 bases identical to TRBD1. Germline CDR1 LGHNA, CDR2 YNFKEQ. This CDR3 is 16 amino acids long. The trim removed 0 bases at V and 5 bases at J, leaving 7 bases unmatched. The CDR3 spells CASSQELGDRAYGYTF. The CDR3 coding sequence is TGTGCCAGCAGCCAAGAGCTAGGGGACAGGGCGTATGGCTACACCTTC.

The chain has TRBV7-9 and TRBJ1-4, with a possible D match to TRBD1 (6 bases). Germline-derived CDR1 and CDR2 are SEHNR and FQNEAQ (reference sequence). The V gene lost 3 bases and the J gene lost 0 bases, with 14 bases spanning the gap. The CDR3 is 17 residues long. CDR3 amino acids: CASSLGPDRATNEKLFF. CDR3 coding DNA: TGTGCCAGCAGCTTGGGACCGGACAGAGCAACTAATGAAAAACTGTTTTTT.

This chain joins TRBV27 and TRBJ2-7; no definite D call. Germline loops: CDR1 MNHEY, CDR2 SMNVEV (reference sequence). V lost 5 bases and J 0 bases, leaving 11 bases between the germline ends. This CDR3 comprises 14 residues. CDR3 coding DNA: TGTGCCAGCAGTCCCCATAGGAGCTCCTACGAGCAGTACTTC. Encoded protein: CASSPHRSSYEQYF.

This rearrangement joins TRBV7-9 to TRBJ2-3; 8 positions match TRBD2. The V gene end was trimmed by 1 base and the J gene end by 4 bases; junction bases not matched to a gene: 4. The CDR3 sequence is 15 residues long. Looked up from germline, CDR1 is SEHNR and CDR2 is FQNEAQ (reference sequence). CDR3 in DNA: TGTGCCAGCAGCTTAGGCGGGGGGAAGGCAGATACGCAGTATTTT. This gives the protein CASSLGGGKADTQYF.

CDR3 coding DNA: TGTGCCAGCAGTTATGGGGCCCAAGGAAACACTGAAGCTTTCTTT. Translated: CASSYGAQGNTEAFF. V is TRBV6-6 and J is TRBJ1-1; D is possibly TRBD1 (5 bases). V was pared by 3 bases and J by 2 bases, with 13 bases between. CDR1 and CDR2 (germline): MNHNY, SVGAGI (reference sequence). The CDR3 is made up of 15 amino acids.